This T cell receptor beta chain originates from a study of T cells in Graves' hyperthyroidism and ophthalmopathy. This clonotype came up many times. Patients aged 18 to 65 had newly diagnosed hyperthyroidism of under 2 months' duration. Isolation of PBMCs was performed on around 9.4 ml fresh peripheral blood. The CDR3 regions of TCR beta were amplified from RNA transcripts. TCR CDR3 regions were first amplified by RT-PCR with HTBI primers. TCRdb reprocessed the multiplex PCR reads with MiXCR, giving one entry per CDR3 protein. The sample has approximately 710,000 distinct CDR3 sequences, roughly a sixth seen once. The sequencing input was blood. The receptor's source is a man aged 50-59 years with Graves' hyperthyroidism.

CDR3 bases: TGTGCCAGCAGTATGACAGGGGGGCTCGGCTACACCTTC. As protein: CASSMTGGLGYTF. The chain links TRBV28 to TRBJ1-2; TRBD1 matches at 9 bases. V was clipped by 5 bases and J by 8 bases; unmatched bases: 6. This CDR3 is built from 13 residues. Germline V gives CDR1 MDHEN, CDR2 SYDVKM.